This TCR beta chain was sequenced in a study of T-cell memory formation after mild COVID-19. With 0 bases removed from V and 3 bases from J, the gap between germline ends came to 11 bases. Germline lookup yields CDR1 LGHNA and CDR2 YSLEER. The CDR3 covers 15 residues. A word on this clonotype: Its antigen is not identified.

Study-level findings and limits: Pre-infection memory already had some responding clones, implying cross-reactive memory joined. CD4+ contracting clones were found mainly in CM and EM, and CD8+ ones in EMRA.

TCRdb itself ran the 5' RACE reads through MiXCR, one entry per CDR3 protein. This sample has 110,000 to 150,000 distinct CDR3 sequences, with 11% to 15% found just once. This TCR came from an adult woman who had mild COVID-19 (a few samples of this study predate the infection). Cell type and time point are not known. The chain carries TRBV4-3 and TRBJ1-2, with a weak D call TRBD1 (5 bases). Sequenced sample: PBMCs or a T cell subset sorted from them (not recorded which). As DNA, the CDR3 is TGCGCCAGCAGCCAAGATCTGGGGGATGACTATGGCTACACCTTC. Residues: CASSQDLGDDYGYTF.